A selection of T cell receptor beta chains follows, all from one sample in a study of post-analysis software for immune sequencing data. Using its own MiXCR run on the PCR reads, TCRdb lists one record per CDR3 protein. The sample shows approximately 440,000 distinct CDR3 sequences, over 35% of them seen only once. Sequenced sample: blood. Source of these receptors: a girl aged 5-17 years with multiple sclerosis. Each CDR3 is given with its conserved first and last residue. The size entry is marked missing in some rows and otherwise reads once, few, many or a size class.

J gene | V gene | clone size | CDR3 protein
TRBJ2-7 | TRBV29-1 | NA | CSVSGGWSLEGSYEQYF
TRBJ2-1 | TRBV6-1 | few | CASSEAPGLVNEQFF
TRBJ1-5 | TRBV2 | NA | CASRDLNQPQHF
TRBJ2-3 | TRBV20-1 | few | CSANPTDTQYF
TRBJ2-7 | TRBV20-1 | NA | CSARDLSKDSSYEQYF
TRBJ2-1 | TRBV15 | NA | CATSRDNTLAFGNEQFF
TRBJ2-6 | TRBV28 | NA | CASSSLTGANVLTF
TRBJ2-3 | TRBV28 | few | CASRKQGPTDTQYF
TRBJ2-7 | TRBV6-2/TRBV6-3 | few | CASSAPGQGIEQYF
TRBJ1-1 | TRBV9 | NA | CASTPGGAGNTEAFF
TRBJ2-1 | TRBV9 | few | CASSVVPGQVENEQFF
TRBJ1-5 | TRBV5-5 | NA | CASSLVGQGEQPQHF
TRBJ2-3 | TRBV5-5 | NA | CASSPREDTDTQYF